These T cell receptor beta chains were read from a single sample in a study of T cells in Graves' hyperthyroidism and ophthalmopathy. MiXCR, applied by TCRdb to the multiplex PCR reads, yields one record per CDR3 protein. The sample lists 550,000 to 800,000 distinct CDR3 sequences, 15% to 20% occurring once. Sequencing input: blood. The receptors originated from a man aged 50 or older with Graves' hyperthyroidism. Each CDR3 is given with its conserved first and last residue. The order of the fields is clone size, V gene, D gene, J gene, CDR3 protein, CDR3 DNA. D genes are given only for firm matches. Clone size appears in some rows only: once, few, many, or a class for an expanded clone.

size: many; V: TRBV27; D: -; J: TRBJ1-2; CDR3: CASSLSRSNGYTF; DNA: TGTGCCAGCAGTTTATCCAGGTCCAATGGCTACACCTTC
size: -; V: TRBV9; D: -; J: TRBJ2-3; CDR3: CASSVRPLSPDTQYF; DNA: TGTGCCAGCAGCGTCAGGCCCTTATCCCCAGATACGCAGTATTTT
size: many; V: TRBV27; D: TRBD1; J: TRBJ2-7; CDR3: CASSPMAGGYEQYF; DNA: TGTGCCAGCAGTCCTATGGCAGGGGGCTACGAGCAGTACTTC
size: many; V: TRBV7-9; D: -; J: TRBJ2-7; CDR3: CASSLGETGYSYEQYF; DNA: TGTGCCAGCAGCTTAGGTGAGACAGGATATTCCTACGAGCAGTACTTC
size: -; V: TRBV20-1; D: -; J: TRBJ1-1; CDR3: CSALKTNTEAFF; DNA: TGCAGTGCTCTAAAGACGAACACTGAAGCTTTCTTT
size: few; V: TRBV20-1; D: TRBD1; J: TRBJ2-1; CDR3: CSAIYIGQGLNEQFF; DNA: TGCAGTGCTATTTACATCGGACAGGGGTTGAATGAGCAGTTCTTC
size: -; V: TRBV6-1; D: -; J: TRBJ1-1; CDR3: CASIYRAPRSFFFMNTEAFF; DNA: TGTGCCAGCATCTACAGGGCCCCTAGATCCTTCTTCTTCATGAACACTGAAGCTTTCTTT
size: -; V: TRBV6-1; D: -; J: TRBJ2-1; CDR3: CASSEAGLFVNEQFF; DNA: TGTGCCAGCAGTGAAGCCGGGCTATTCGTTAATGAGCAGTTCTTC
size: -; V: TRBV20-1; D: TRBD1; J: TRBJ1-6; CDR3: CSAGRDRVRNSPLHF; DNA: TGCAGTGCTGGCCGGGACAGGGTGAGGAATTCACCCCTCCACTTT
size: many; V: TRBV6-1; D: TRBD1; J: TRBJ2-2; CDR3: CASRRQGALNTGELFF; DNA: TGTGCCAGCAGGAGACAGGGGGCCTTGAACACCGGGGAGCTGTTTTTT
size: few; V: TRBV10-3; D: TRBD2; J: TRBJ2-5; CDR3: CAISDGGVQETQYF; DNA: TGTGCCATCAGTGATGGGGGGGTCCAAGAGACCCAGTACTTC
size: few; V: TRBV20-1; D: -; J: TRBJ1-5; CDR3: CSASLQGWGNQPQHF; DNA: TGCAGTGCTTCTTTGCAGGGGTGGGGCAATCAGCCCCAGCATTTT
size: many; V: TRBV27; D: -; J: TRBJ2-7; CDR3: CASSLGHSRAEQYF; DNA: TGTGCCAGCAGTTTAGGCCATTCGAGGGCCGAGCAGTACTTC
size: -; V: TRBV5-1; D: -; J: TRBJ2-6; CDR3: CASSLDPIISGANVLTF; DNA: TGCGCCAGCAGCTTGGATCCGATTATCTCTGGGGCCAACGTCCTGACTTTC
size: -; V: TRBV15; D: TRBD1; J: TRBJ2-7; CDR3: CATSRLPGQSYEQYF; DNA: TGTGCCACCAGCAGACTCCCGGGACAGTCCTACGAGCAGTACTTC
size: many; V: TRBV20-1; D: -; J: TRBJ2-5; CDR3: CSGTARARETQYF; DNA: TGCAGTGGGACAGCTCGGGCTCGGGAGACCCAGTACTTC
size: many; V: TRBV29-1; D: -; J: TRBJ2-5; CDR3: CSVGTWTSPETQYF; DNA: TGCAGCGTTGGGACGTGGACTTCCCCAGAGACCCAGTACTTC
size: -; V: TRBV20-1; D: -; J: TRBJ1-3; CDR3: CSAARTLSGNTIYF; DNA: TGCAGTGCTGCACGGACCCTCTCTGGAAACACCATATATTTT
size: -; V: TRBV20-1; D: TRBD2; J: TRBJ2-1; CDR3: CSARRGLAGGQVEQFF; DNA: TGCAGTGCTAGAAGGGGACTAGCGGGAGGGCAGGTTGAGCAGTTCTTC